This T cell receptor beta chain was identified in a study of CD8+CD57+ T cells in acquired aplastic anemia. Template material for TCR beta VDJ and CDR3 profiling consisted of genomic DNA. Using its own MiXCR run on the reads, TCRdb lists one record per CDR3 protein. Among about 200,000 distinct CDR3 sequences listed, roughly 33% were seen once. This clonotype was counted a few times. As yet, its antigen is unknown. The study's findings and limits: Patients and controls had in common twenty-nine CD8+ CDR3 sequences.

Sequencing was carried out using sorted CD4+, CD8+, or CD8+CD57+ T cells (not recorded which) from PBMCs. This receptor was taken from a human donor in good health, serving as a control.

Here the CDR3 reads CASSSQGHAEAFF. For the CDR3, the DNA is TGTGCCAGCAGTTCACAGGGACACGCTGAAGCTTTCTTT. The rearrangement uses TRBV12-3 or TRBV12-4 and TRBJ1-1; a possible D gene is TRBD1 (6 bases). Trimming cost V 4 bases and J 6 bases, with 12 bases left between them. The CDR3 sequence is 13 residues long.